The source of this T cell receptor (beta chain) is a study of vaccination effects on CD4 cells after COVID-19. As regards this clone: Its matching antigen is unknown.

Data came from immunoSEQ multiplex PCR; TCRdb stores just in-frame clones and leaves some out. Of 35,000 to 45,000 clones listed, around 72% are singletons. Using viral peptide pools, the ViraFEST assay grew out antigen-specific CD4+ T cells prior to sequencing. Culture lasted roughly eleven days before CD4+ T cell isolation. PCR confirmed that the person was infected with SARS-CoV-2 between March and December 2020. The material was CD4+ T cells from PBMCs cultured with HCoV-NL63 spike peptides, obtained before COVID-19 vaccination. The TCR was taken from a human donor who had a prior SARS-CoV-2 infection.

CDR3 DNA sequence: TGTGCCACCAGCAGAGATCGCGGACAGTTGAACTATGGCTACACCTTC. It is translated as CATSRDRGQLNYGYTF. V usage is TRBV15 and J usage is TRBJ1-2, with TRBD1 as a possible D gene (6 bases). The CDR3 is 16 residues long. CDR1 is LNHNV, CDR2 YYDKDF, per germline (reference sequence). V dropped 0 bases and J dropped 2 bases, with 13 bases sitting between them.